Below, 21 T cell receptor beta chains from the same sample are listed, as sequenced in a study of radiotherapy plus CTLA-4 blockade in lung cancer. Repertoires were generated with immunoSEQ multiplex PCR, while TCRdb's copy carries only in-frame clones and drops some. The sample yields around 29,000 clones, 70% to 90% seen once. The sample was peripheral blood, taken from a patient treated with radiotherapy plus ipilimumab. The receptors stem from a human donor with non-small cell lung cancer that progressed on radiotherapy plus ipilimumab.

The genes are TRBV7-2 and TRBJ2-1; D is unclear. From germline, CDR1 is SGHTA and CDR2 FQGNSA. Trimming cost V 0 bases and J 2 bases, with 11 bases left between them. This CDR3 region has 16 residues. CDR3 in amino acids: CASSLAAAATYNEQFF. The CDR3 nucleotides read TGTGCCAGCAGCTTAGCGGCGGCAGCGACCTACAATGAGCAGTTCTTC.

This chain uses TRBV15 with TRBJ1-4, with a tentative D call TRBD1 (5 bases). V gave up 3 bases and J gave up 3 bases, with 23 bases separating them. The CDR3 consists of 19 residues. Per germline, CDR1 LNHNV and CDR2 YYDKDF (reference sequence). In nucleotides, the CDR3 is TGTGCCACCAGCAGGCTACCGGGACGCGAGGCGGGGGCTAATGAAAAACTGTTTTTT. It codes for CATSRLPGREAGANEKLFF.

The chain carries TRBV9 and TRBJ2-2; TRBD1 might be the D (5 bases). Germline CDR1 and CDR2: SGDLS and YYNGEE. The CDR3 extends over 14 amino acids. V lost 1 base and J lost 6, with 10 bases in between. CDR3 amino acids: CASSVSQGPGELFF. CDR3 in DNA: TGTGCCAGCAGCGTATCGCAGGGCCCCGGGGAGCTGTTTTTT.

This chain connects TRBV4-2 to TRBJ2-1; TRBD2 matches at 9 bases. The J segment lost 6 bases and the V segment lost 1 base, leaving 7 bases of the junction unmatched. The CDR3 has 16 residues. Germline V gene sequence: CDR1 LGHNA, CDR2 YNFKEQ. CDR3 sequence reads: CASSQGSGGLGNEQFF. The CDR3 DNA reads TGTGCCAGCAGCCAAGGCAGCGGGGGGCTCGGCAATGAGCAGTTCTTC.

The V call is TRBV4-2, the J call TRBJ2-5; 13 bases fit TRBD2. V lost 1 base to trimming and J lost 0 bases; unmatched junction nucleotides: 14. The CDR3 consists of 21 residues. Germline CDR1 reads LGHNA; CDR2 reads YNFKEQ. Here the CDR3 DNA reads TGTGCCAGCAGCCAAGCACTGACTAGCGGGGGGCTCGGAGGGTACCAAGAGACCCAGTACTTC. It is translated as CASSQALTSGGLGGYQETQYF.

The chain employs TRBV9 and TRBJ2-1; D gene uncertain. The length of the CDR3 is 15 residues. The germline gives CDR1 SGDLS, CDR2 YYNGEE. V was cut by 4 bases and J by 0 bases, with 11 bases left in between. CDR3 in DNA: TGTGCCAGCAGCCCTCGCCTAGGCTCCTACAATGAGCAGTTCTTC. The encoded protein is CASSPRLGSYNEQFF.

The rearrangement uses TRBV5-1 and TRBJ2-1; a possible D gene is TRBD1 (6 bases). The V and J ends lost 7 bases and 4 bases respectively, with 15 bases between them. Germline V gives CDR1 SGHRS, CDR2 YFSETQ. The CDR3 loop spans 14 amino acids. CDR3 sequence: CASQPMGAYNEQFF. In nucleotides, the CDR3 is TGCGCCAGCCAACCTATGGGGGCTTACAATGAGCAGTTCTTC.

Notes on this clone: A junction end diverges from the germline sequence, so it may reflect a read error. CDR3 nucleotide sequence: TGTGCCAGCAGCCAGATTACAGGGCAAGGGAACTTC. Translation: CASSQITGQGNF. This chain links TRBV7-2 with TRBJ2-5, with a weak D call TRBD1 (6 bases). The CDR3 length is 12 residues. CDR1 and CDR2 (germline): SGHTA, FQGNSA.

The chain recombines TRBV7-9 with TRBJ2-7, with D tentatively TRBD2 (7 bases). The CDR3 is made up of 17 amino acids. V lost 3 bases and J lost 5, with 23 bases in between. CDR1 and CDR2 (germline): SEHNR, FQNEAQ (reference sequence). The CDR3 DNA follows: TGTGCCAGCAGCTTGAGCACGGGGGGCGGGATTGAAAACGAGCAGTACTTC. The encoded protein is CASSLSTGGGIENEQYF. Filled out from reference TRBV7-9 and TRBJ2-7, the complete variable domain reads DTGVSQNPRHKITKRGQNVTFRCDPISEHNRLYWYRQTLGQGPEFLTYFQNEAQLEKSRLLSDRFSAERPKGSFSTLEIQRTEQGDSAMYLCASSLSTGGGIENEQYFGPGTRLTVT.

V is TRBV7-9 and J is TRBJ1-1, with a tentative D call TRBD1 (6 bases). V lost 4 bases, J lost 0 bases, and 21 bases lay in between. Germline V gene data show CDR1 as SEHNR and CDR2 as FQNEAQ (reference sequence). The CDR3 spans 18 residues. The CDR3 DNA follows: TGTGCCAGCAGCTCACCGCCTCGGACAGCCTCCCTGAACACTGAAGCTTTCTTT. It is translated as CASSSPPRTASLNTEAFF. Full variable domain (rest looked up from reference TRBV7-9 and TRBJ1-1): DTGVSQNPRHKITKRGQNVTFRCDPISEHNRLYWYRQTLGQGPEFLTYFQNEAQLEKSRLLSDRFSAERPKGSFSTLEIQRTEQGDSAMYLCASSSPPRTASLNTEAFFGQGTRLTVV.

V gene TRBV5-1 combines with J gene TRBJ2-3; D possibly corresponds to TRBD2 (5 bases). The CDR3 has 16 residues. The germline CDR1 and CDR2 sequences are SGHRS and YFSETQ. The V end lost 0 bases, the J end lost 3 bases, and 14 bases lay between the germline ends. In DNA form, the CDR3 reads TGCGCCAGCAGCTTGGGAAAAGGCCGAGGGACAGATACGCAGTATTTT. It translates to CASSLGKGRGTDTQYF.

This chain connects TRBV6-1 to TRBJ2-2, with D possibly matching TRBD1 (5 bases). The ends were cut back, 3 bases at V and 0 bases at J, with 8 bases in the middle. Germline V gives CDR1 MNHNS, CDR2 SASEGT. The CDR3 length is 15 residues. CDR3 amino acids: CASSDGRANTGELFF. The CDR3 DNA is TGTGCCAGCAGTGACGGCAGGGCGAACACCGGGGAGCTGTTTTTT.

As DNA, the CDR3 is TGTGCCAGCTCACCAGGATGGCTAGCGGGACAGAATGAGCAGTTCTTC. This sequence encodes CASSPGWLAGQNEQFF. This chain joins TRBV18 and TRBJ2-1, with 9 bases that match TRBD2. Germline V gene data show CDR1 as KGHSH and CDR2 as LQKENI. J gave up 7 bases and V 2 bases, and 9 bases lay outside the gene matches. The CDR3 runs to 16 residues.

The count of this clone is one. The chain is built from TRBV19 and TRBJ1-1; D gene uncertain. CDR3 size: 13 residues. V was clipped by 7 bases and J by 1 base, with 10 bases between them. Germline assignment: CDR1 LNHDA and CDR2 SQIVND (reference sequence). CDR3 protein: CASTLTRNTEAFF. The DNA of the CDR3 is TGTGCCAGTACCCTGACTAGGAACACTGAAGCTTTCTTT.

The chain links TRBV7-8 to TRBJ2-5; maybe TRBD2 (7 bases). V lost 1 base and J lost 10, with 22 bases in between. Germline-derived CDR1 and CDR2 are SGHVS and FQNEAQ. This CDR3 has 16 residues. CDR3 nucleotides: TGTGCCAGCAGCTTAGTAGGAGGGAGGAGGGGGGGTGGCCAGTACTTC. Its protein product is CASSLVGGRRGGGQYF.

This clone has more than one count but fewer than ten. This rearrangement joins TRBV4-3 to TRBJ2-1, with 8 positions matching TRBD2. This CDR3 region has 14 residues. Germline V gene sequence: CDR1 LGHNA, CDR2 YSLEER. V lost 3 bases, J lost 8 bases, and 6 bases stayed unmatched. This CDR3 reads CASSHSRGGDEQFF. The DNA for the CDR3 is TGCGCCAGCAGCCATTCCCGGGGGGGCGATGAGCAGTTCTTC.

This chain links TRBV6-5 with TRBJ2-5; TRBD1 is a possible D gene (5 bases). The J call may be in error: the DNA end matches TRBJ2-7 better. CDR3 length equals 14 residues. Germline CDR1 and CDR2: MNHEY and SVGAGI. CDR3 sequence (DNA): TGTGCCAGCAGACAATCAGGGATACAGCTCGAGCAGTACTTC. Translated: CASRQSGIQLEQYF.

The rearrangement uses TRBV6-1 and TRBJ1-5, with D tentatively TRBD1 (6 bases). The germline gives CDR1 MNHNS, CDR2 SASEGT. Trimming cost V 1 base and J 9 bases, with 16 bases left between them. The CDR3 is made up of 15 amino acids. CDR3 coding DNA: TGTGCCAGCAGTGAAGTTGACTCAGGGGTTCGGCCCCAGCATTTT. This sequence encodes CASSEVDSGVRPQHF.

This clone was counted between two and nine times. The chain carries TRBV9 and TRBJ1-2; the match to TRBD1 covers 9 bases. Germline V lookup: CDR1 SGDLS, CDR2 YYNGEE. V lost 0 bases to trimming and J lost 5 bases; unmatched junction nucleotides: 11. This CDR3 spans 17 amino acids. CDR3 region: CASSVGERTGAGYGYTF. The CDR3 DNA reads TGTGCCAGCAGCGTAGGAGAAAGGACAGGGGCGGGATATGGCTACACCTTC. The full variable domain, its missing parts supplied by reference TRBV9 and TRBJ1-2, is DSGVTQTPKHLITATGQRVTLRCSPRSGDLSVYWYQQSLDQGLQFLIQYYNGEERAKGNILERFSAQQFPDLHSELNLSSLELGDSALYFCASSVGERTGAGYGYTFGSGTRLTVV.

This clone was observed a few times. The CDR3 nucleotides are TGTGCCAGCAGCGTAGGGCTAGCGGGGGCCCTCTCCTACGAGCAGTACTTC. Translation gives CASSVGLAGALSYEQYF. The V call is TRBV9, the J call TRBJ2-7; 10 bases align to TRBD2. The ends lost 0 bases at V and 0 bases at J; junction bases unmatched: 6. CDR1 and CDR2 (germline): SGDLS, YYNGEE. The CDR3 is 17 amino acids.

The V and J genes are TRBV6-1 and TRBJ1-2; 7 positions agree with TRBD1. The length of the CDR3 is 13 residues. The germline CDR1 and CDR2 sequences are MNHNS and SASEGT. V lost 1 base, J lost 8 bases, and 4 bases stayed unmatched. The CDR3 bases are TGTGCCAGCAGTGAAGACAGGGGCTGGGGCTACACCTTC. Translation gives CASSEDRGWGYTF.